The 9 T cell receptor beta chains below were found in one sample sequenced in a study of blood T cell repertoires in COVID-19. Produced via immunoSEQ multiplex PCR; TCRdb's table is partial and in-frame only. Of about 44,000 clones in the sample, roughly 90% were seen once. The specimen was peripheral blood. Every receptor here comes from a woman of 80 years or more in a cohort sampled during active or convalescent COVID-19.

The chain uses TRBV7-2 and TRBJ2-1, with 10 bases that match TRBD1. V dropped 4 bases and J dropped 7; count of bases not matched to a gene: 10. Germline V gives CDR1 SGHTA, CDR2 FQGNSA. The CDR3 covers 16 residues. The CDR3 loop is CASSWAPGQGTNEQFF. The CDR3 nucleotides read TGTGCCAGCAGCTGGGCGCCGGGACAGGGGACGAATGAGCAGTTCTTC.

V is TRBV7-2 and J is TRBJ2-1; D remains unclear. CDR3 size: 16 residues. Trimming cost V 1 base and J 0 bases, with 10 bases left between them. Germline-derived CDR1 and CDR2 are SGHTA and FQGNSA. CDR3 sequence (DNA): TGTGCCAGCAGCTTAGACGCCCCCGGCTCCTACAATGAGCAGTTCTTC. This codes for CASSLDAPGSYNEQFF.

The chain has TRBV5-1 and TRBJ2-1, with D perhaps matching TRBD2 (6 bases). V was clipped by 0 bases and J by 6 bases, with 10 bases between them. The CDR3 is 14 residues long. Per the germline V gene, CDR1 is SGHRS and CDR2 is YFSETQ. For the CDR3, the DNA is TGCGCCAGCAGCTTGGTGGATAGCGGCAATGAGCAGTTCTTC. This gives the protein CASSLVDSGNEQFF.

The V gene is TRBV7-8, the J gene TRBJ1-4; TRBD1 matches at 9 bases. The CDR3 spans 17 residues. Per the germline V gene, CDR1 is SGHVS and CDR2 is FQNEAQ. V shed 3 bases, J shed 2 bases, and the junction held 7 bases outside the gene matches. As DNA, the CDR3 is TGTGCCAGCAGCTTGGGACAGGGAATCTTTACTAATGAAAAACTGTTTTTT. Protein product: CASSLGQGIFTNEKLFF.

This chain links TRBV7-2 with TRBJ2-2, with D possibly being TRBD2 (6 bases). This CDR3 region has 13 residues. V was trimmed by 1 base and J by 6 bases, leaving 6 bases between them. Germline V gene sequence: CDR1 SGHTA, CDR2 FQGNSA. CDR3 nucleotides: TGTGCCAGCAGCTTAGGACTAGCCGGGGAGCTGTTTTTT. Its protein product is CASSLGLAGELFF.

The CDR3 bases are TGCGCCAGCAGCCAAGATAGCGCCCTTCCCAATTTTGAGCAGTTCTTC. Protein product: CASSQDSALPNFEQFF. The chain links TRBV4-1 to TRBJ2-1; perhaps TRBD2 as D (5 bases). This CDR3 region has 16 residues. Per the germline V gene, CDR1 is MGHRA and CDR2 is YSYEKL. Trimming shortened V by 0 bases and J by 9 bases, and 18 bases separated the two germline ends.

The chain employs TRBV18 and TRBJ2-1; TRBD2 matches 11 bases. From germline, CDR1 is KGHSH and CDR2 LQKENI. The CDR3 has 15 residues. The V segment lost 3 bases and the J segment 4 bases; nucleotides outside the gene matches: 2. CDR3 loop: CASSPGLADYNEQFF. DNA of the CDR3: TGTGCCAGCTCACCGGGACTAGCGGATTACAATGAGCAGTTCTTC.

V is TRBV5-1 and J is TRBJ2-4; D perhaps matches TRBD1 (5 bases). The CDR3 totals 17 residues. Germline lookup yields CDR1 SGHRS and CDR2 YFSETQ. Trimming took 2 bases from V and 4 from J, leaving 19 bases between them. The CDR3 loop is CASSLDGSAGSKNIQYF. The CDR3 DNA is TGCGCCAGCAGCTTAGACGGAAGTGCAGGGTCAAAAAACATTCAGTACTTC.

The gene calls are TRBV9 and TRBJ1-1; 7 bases are a match to TRBD1. The germline gives CDR1 SGDLS, CDR2 YYNGEE. There are 16 residues in the CDR3. The ends lost 1 base at V and 0 bases at J; junction bases unmatched: 6. The DNA of the CDR3 is TGTGCCAGCAGCGTATCCCCGGGACAGATGAACACTGAAGCTTTCTTT. Translation: CASSVSPGQMNTEAFF. Full variable domain (outside the CDR3, taken from reference TRBV9 and TRBJ1-1): DSGVTQTPKHLITATGQRVTLRCSPRSGDLSVYWYQQSLDQGLQFLIQYYNGEERAKGNILERFSAQQFPDLHSELNLSSLELGDSALYFCASSVSPGQMNTEAFFGQGTRLTVV.